This TCR beta chain was retrieved from a study of metastatic and nonmetastatic thyroid tumors. Study-wide points: Benign nodules reportedly had significantly lower TCR beta diversity than malignant thyroid tumors in blood and tumor.

From germline, CDR1 is DFQATT and CDR2 SNEGSKA (reference sequence). This CDR3 has 12 residues. Trimming removed 6 bases from V and 0 bases from J, with 8 bases in between. Every patient was untreated before thyroid surgery. Study processing details: A papillary thyroid cancer distant-metastasis classifier was built from CDR3 differences across clinicopathological groups. With MiXCR, TCRdb called clones anew from the PCR reads. The V and J calls follow TCRdb's processing rather than the paper's. The data hold 20,000 to 25,000 clones, with about 20% observed a single time. This clone was seen repeatedly, ten times or more. Its antigen is still unknown.

The receptor comes from a female donor with papillary thyroid cancer or a benign thyroid nodule (not recorded which). Some clones in this sample may be carry-over from other donors' samples. The specimen sequenced was blood. The chain links TRBV20-1 to TRBJ1-1, with TRBD1 as a possible D gene (5 bases). For the CDR3, the DNA is TGCAGTGCAAGACAGATGAACACTGAAGCTTTCTTT. Protein sequence: CSARQMNTEAFF.